These 21 T cell receptor beta chains originate from one sample sequenced in a study of blood T cell repertoires in COVID-19. TCRdb keeps only in-frame clones here, not all; method: immunoSEQ multiplex PCR. The sample includes about 120,000 clones, less than 85% of them seen just once. The sample comprised peripheral blood. Receptors were obtained from a man aged 25-45 years with acute or convalescent COVID-19.

The sample holds one count of this clone. The chain employs TRBV30 and TRBJ1-3; no firm D call. CDR1 GTSNPN and CDR2 SVGIG come from the germline V gene (reference sequence). Trimming left V 6 bases short and J 0 bases short, with 12 bases between. The CDR3 totals 14 residues. Here the CDR3 reads CACLGTRSGNTIYF. CDR3 sequence (DNA): TGTGCCTGCCTGGGCACCCGCTCTGGAAACACCATATATTTT. The full variable domain, completed using reference TRBV30 and TRBJ1-3, is SQTIHQWPATLVQPVGSPLSLECTVEGTSNPNLYWYRQAAGRGLQLLFYSVGIGQISSEVPQNLSASRPQDRQFILSSKKLLLSDSGFYLCACLGTRSGNTIYFGEGSWLTVV.

The V and J genes are TRBV29-1 and TRBJ2-7; D remains unclear. Trimming cost V 4 bases and J 3 bases, with 13 bases left between them. This CDR3 is 13 amino acids long. The V gene's germline CDR1 is SQVTM and CDR2 ANQGSEA. The DNA of the CDR3 is TGCAGCGTTGCGGCAGGTAATGGCTACGAGCAGTACGTC. Protein product: CSVAAGNGYEQYV.

V is TRBV9 and J is TRBJ2-5; 8 positions match TRBD2. Looked up from germline, CDR1 is SGDLS and CDR2 is YYNGEE. With 0 bases clipped from V and 4 bases from J, the junction kept 5 bases outside the gene matches. The CDR3 sequence is 15 residues long. DNA for the CDR3: TGTGCCAGCAGCGTAGACGGGGGGGCCGGAGAGACCCAGTACTTC. It specifies CASSVDGGAGETQYF.

The chain carries TRBV5-8 and TRBJ2-5, with D maybe TRBD1 (5 bases). The ends were cut back, 6 bases at V and 2 bases at J, with 23 bases in the middle. Germline CDR1 reads SGHTS; CDR2 reads YDEGEE. This CDR3 comprises 17 residues. The CDR3 here is CASKNPVDRTNQETQYF. The CDR3 coding sequence is TGTGCCAGCAAAAACCCGGTCGATCGGACAAATCAAGAGACCCAGTACTTC.

The chain has TRBV7-9 and TRBJ1-4; possibly TRBD1 for D (5 bases). The CDR3 consists of 13 residues. Germline V CDR1 and CDR2: SEHNR, FQNEAQ (reference sequence). With 8 bases removed from V and 7 bases from J, the gap between germline ends came to 14 bases. CDR3 sequence (DNA): TGTGCCAGCCTAATGGGCGGGGCTGAAAAACTGTTTTTT. This gives the protein CASLMGGAEKLFF. Together with reference TRBV7-9 and TRBJ1-4, the CDR3 gives the full variable domain: DTGVSQNPRHKITKRGQNVTFRCDPISEHNRLYWYRQTLGQGPEFLTYFQNEAQLEKSRLLSDRFSAERPKGSFSTLEIQRTEQGDSAMYLCASLMGGAEKLFFGSGTQLSVL.

The gene calls are TRBV19 and TRBJ2-5; 10 bases are a match to TRBD2. CDR3 length: 12 residues. The V segment lost 10 bases and the J segment 4 bases; nucleotides outside the gene matches: 3. Germline V lookup: CDR1 LNHDA, CDR2 SQIVND (reference sequence). The CDR3 DNA reads TGTGCCACCGTAGCGGGAGGAGAGACCCAGTACTTC. This translates into CATVAGGETQYF.

This clone was counted between two and nine times. The CDR3 protein is CASSLLSRRDYPSSYNSPLHF. As DNA, the CDR3 is TGTGCCAGCAGCCTCCTCTCCCGCAGGGACTACCCCAGCTCCTATAATTCACCCCTCCACTTT. The rearrangement uses TRBV6-6 and TRBJ1-6; maybe TRBD1 (5 bases). CDR3 length: 21 residues. V was cut by 6 bases and J by 0 bases, with 27 bases left in between. Germline CDR1 is MNHNY and CDR2 is SVGAGI (reference sequence).

V usage is TRBV4-2 and J usage is TRBJ1-2; unclear D gene. Per germline, CDR1 LGHNA and CDR2 YNFKEQ. Trimming cost V 1 base and J 8 bases, with 14 bases left between them. This CDR3 has 14 amino acids. CDR3 sequence: CASSQVGESGGYTF. In DNA, the CDR3 is TGTGCCAGCAGCCAAGTTGGGGAGTCTGGAGGCTACACCTTC.

This clone came up a few times. Other DNA sequences in this sample translate to the same CDR3. V and J are TRBV6-4 and TRBJ2-1, with 9 nucleotides matching TRBD2. Losses at the gene ends were 0 bases for V and 4 bases for J; bases not matched to a gene: 1. The CDR3 is made up of 15 amino acids. CDR1 and CDR2 from the germline V gene are MRHNA and SNTAGT. CDR3 DNA sequence: TGTGCCAGCAGTGACTCTAGCGGGAGTTACAATGAGCAGTTCTTC. It yields the protein CASSDSSGSYNEQFF.

This chain connects TRBV5-1 to TRBJ2-5; 9 nucleotides match TRBD1. The CDR3 length is 15 residues. V gave up 2 bases and J gave up 1 base; unmatched junction bases: 3. Germline CDR1 reads SGHRS; CDR2 reads YFSETQ. This CDR3 reads CASSFPTGGQETQYF. The DNA for the CDR3 is TGCGCCAGCAGCTTCCCGACAGGGGGCCAAGAGACCCAGTACTTC.

The chain couples TRBV5-4 to TRBJ2-2, with D possibly matching TRBD1 (6 bases). The CDR3 length is 15 residues. Trimming cost V 3 bases and J 6 bases, with 15 bases left between them. Germline CDR1 is SGHNT and CDR2 is YYREEE (reference sequence). CDR3 nucleotides: TGTGCCAGCAGCTCGCTTTCCACAGGGCCCGGGGAGCTGTTTTTT. Translating it yields CASSSLSTGPGELFF.

The J gene is TRBJ1-4, the V gene TRBV14; the D gene is possibly TRBD1 (6 bases). The germline CDR1 and CDR2 sequences are SGHDN and FVKESK. CDR3 length: 16 amino acids. Trimming took 2 bases from V and 0 from J, leaving 10 bases between them. CDR3 in amino acids: CASSQRTDSTNEKLFF. The CDR3, as DNA: TGTGCCAGCAGCCAAAGGACAGATTCAACTAATGAAAAACTGTTTTTT.

This clone was seen more than once but under ten times. The chain links TRBV3-1 (or the pseudogene TRBV3-2) to TRBJ1-2, with 9 bases fitting TRBD1. The CDR3 is made up of 15 amino acids. Germline lookup yields CDR1 LGHDT and CDR2 YNNKEL (reference sequence). V dropped 6 bases and J dropped 2; count of bases not matched to a gene: 7. CDR3 region: CASSRSDRGNYGYTF. CDR3 nucleotides: TGTGCCAGCAGTCGATCTGACAGGGGGAACTATGGCTACACCTTC.

V usage is TRBV6-4 and J usage is TRBJ2-1; D is possibly TRBD2 (5 bases). V lost 8 bases to trimming and J lost 2 bases, with 16 bases between them. This CDR3 spans 15 amino acids. The germline CDR1 and CDR2 sequences are MRHNA and SNTAGT. This chain's CDR3 is CASSSDYNPYNEQFF. DNA of the CDR3: TGTGCCAGCTCTTCCGACTATAACCCCTACAATGAGCAGTTCTTC.

V gene TRBV15 combines with J gene TRBJ2-1; unclear D gene. The germline CDR1 and CDR2 sequences are LNHNV and YYDKDF (reference sequence). Trimming took off 0 bases at V and 8 bases at J, with 11 bases between the two ends. The CDR3 totals 14 residues. The CDR3 loop is CATSRDYHRDEQFF. The CDR3 DNA follows: TGTGCCACCAGCAGAGATTACCACCGGGATGAGCAGTTCTTC.

This chain links TRBV14 with TRBJ1-1; D gene unclear. Germline assignment: CDR1 SGHDN and CDR2 FVKESK. Trimming removed 1 base at V and 0 bases at J, with 12 bases between. There are 16 residues in the CDR3. CDR3 in DNA: TGTGCCAGCAGCCAAGTATCGACCGGGGTGAACACTGAAGCTTTCTTT. Its protein product is CASSQVSTGVNTEAFF. The complete variable domain, with remaining parts taken from reference TRBV14 and TRBJ1-1, reads EAGVTQFPSHSVIEKGQTVTLRCDPISGHDNLYWYRRVMGKEIKFLLHFVKESKQDESGMPNNRFLAERTGGTYSTLKVQPAELEDSGVYFCASSQVSTGVNTEAFFGQGTRLTVV.

The rearrangement links TRBV14 to TRBJ2-1; 7 bases match TRBD2. Germline lookup yields CDR1 SGHDN and CDR2 FVKESK. With V trimmed by 4 bases and J by 6 bases, 12 bases remained unmatched. The CDR3 consists of 16 residues. In nucleotides, the CDR3 is TGTGCCAGCAGCCGGGCCGAGCGGGACTGGGGCAATGAGCAGTTCTTC. Protein product: CASSRAERDWGNEQFF.

The rearrangement joins TRBV11-2 to TRBJ1-5, with 7 nucleotides matching TRBD1. CDR3 length: 17 amino acids. Germline CDR1 is SGHAT and CDR2 is FQNNGV. J lost 0 bases, V lost 2 bases, and 7 bases had no gene match. CDR3 DNA sequence: TGTGCCAGCAGCTTATCCGGGACAGCGACTAGCAATCAGCCCCAGCATTTT. It translates to CASSLSGTATSNQPQHF.

The chain links TRBV7-9 to TRBJ2-1; the match to TRBD1 covers 7 bases. Germline V gene sequence: CDR1 SEHNR, CDR2 FQNEAQ (reference sequence). With 4 bases clipped from V and 15 bases from J, the junction kept 6 bases outside the gene matches. The CDR3 has 11 residues. DNA of the CDR3: TGTGCCAGCAGCTGGACAGGACGTCTGTTCTTC. Residues: CASSWTGRLFF.

The chain has TRBV3-1 (or the pseudogene TRBV3-2) and TRBJ1-1, with D tentatively TRBD1 (6 bases). CDR1 is LGHDT, CDR2 YNNKEL, per germline (reference sequence). Deletions cut 1 base from V and 8 bases from J, with 14 bases between. This CDR3 contains 14 residues. The CDR3 DNA follows: TGTGCCAGCAGCCAAGGCCTACAGGGCAGAGAAGCTTTCTTT. It codes for CASSQGLQGREAFF.

The chain is built from TRBV9 and TRBJ2-5, with TRBD2 identical over 8 bases. CDR1 is SGDLS, CDR2 YYNGEE, per germline. The CDR3 runs 15 residues. Trimming cost V 0 bases and J 3 bases; bases outside gene matches: 4. The CDR3 DNA is TGTGCCAGCAGCGTAGCGGCGGGGGGTGAAGAGACCCAGTACTTC. It codes for CASSVAAGGEETQYF.